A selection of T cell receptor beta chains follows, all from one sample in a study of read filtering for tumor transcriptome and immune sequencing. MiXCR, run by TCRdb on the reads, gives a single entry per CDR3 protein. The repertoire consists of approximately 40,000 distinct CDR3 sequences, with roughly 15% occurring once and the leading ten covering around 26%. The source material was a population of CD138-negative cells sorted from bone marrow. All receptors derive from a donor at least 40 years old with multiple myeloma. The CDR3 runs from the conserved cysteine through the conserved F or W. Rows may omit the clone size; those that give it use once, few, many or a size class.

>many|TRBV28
CASSLGHNYGYTF
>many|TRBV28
CASALGVPGELFF
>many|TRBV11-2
CASSLSNSGQQYF
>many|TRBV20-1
CSAWAAVGEKLFF
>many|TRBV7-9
CASSGQGDTGELFF
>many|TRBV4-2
CASSQSLGRTEAFF
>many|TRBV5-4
CASSFTSGNTGELFF
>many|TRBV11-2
CASSQTRNIDTQYF
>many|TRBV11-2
CASSFPGQRTDTQYF
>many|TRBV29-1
CSAAPQETQYF
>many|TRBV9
CASSPRPTEGLAGGYNEQFF
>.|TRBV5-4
CASSYNRDRGFHEQYF
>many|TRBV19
CARRRGPQARRDTEAFF
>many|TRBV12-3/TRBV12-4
CASLDESNQPQHF
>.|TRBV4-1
CASSLSAGSTSNEQFF
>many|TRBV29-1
CSVIGLAGGSDTQYF
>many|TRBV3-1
CASSQLRGSFEQYF
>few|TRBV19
CASSTGTSYEQYF
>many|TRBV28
CASSLLGGSSSYEQYF
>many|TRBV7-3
CASSYSRGLYNEQFF
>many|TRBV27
CASTNSGLTYEQYF
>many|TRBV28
CASRRVLLYEQYF
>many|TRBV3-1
CASSQETSGETQYF
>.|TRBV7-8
CASSFQDRLGPGGLFF
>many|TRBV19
CASRADYSRGEQFF
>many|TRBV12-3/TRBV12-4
CASSLWGNSNQPQHF
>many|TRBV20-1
CSARLSGRPTGNERFF
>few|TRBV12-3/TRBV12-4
CASSLHLDTDTQYF
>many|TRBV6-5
CASSLTGWMGEQFF
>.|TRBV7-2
CASSLAGIDTQYF
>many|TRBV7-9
CASSFLRYQGLGGDEQYF
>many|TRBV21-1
CASSKGRFSRLNTGELFF
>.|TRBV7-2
CASSWAMGETQYF
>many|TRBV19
CASLRFTGELFF
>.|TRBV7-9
CASSLAAGAYERYF
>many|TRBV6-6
CASSHSRGGLFF
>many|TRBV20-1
CSARDLRTSGYEQYF
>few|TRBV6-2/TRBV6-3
CASSYPKSDGTGFLWGTDTQYF
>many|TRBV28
CASSLFGRSHSGNTIYF
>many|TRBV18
CASSPTSGNVNEQFF
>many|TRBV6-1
CASSAARPGANVLTF
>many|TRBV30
CAWSVIQGLDTQYF
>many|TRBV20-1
CSARKAGGPVSEQFF
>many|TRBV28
CASSSQRYSRTQYF
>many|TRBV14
CASSVYRGTTEAFF
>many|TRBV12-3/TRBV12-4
CASSLAWAGGWNSPLHF
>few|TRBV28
CASMEASGANVLTF
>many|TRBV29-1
CSVRLVYEQYF
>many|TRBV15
CATGLYSNQPQHF
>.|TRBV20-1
CSAGLEATDTQYF
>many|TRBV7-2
CASTLRGNTGELFF
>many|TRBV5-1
CASSINTYGEKLFF
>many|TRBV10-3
CAISDDRELFF
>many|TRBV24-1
CATSDLGQPQETQYF
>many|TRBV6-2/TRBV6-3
CASSPQAVQPQHF